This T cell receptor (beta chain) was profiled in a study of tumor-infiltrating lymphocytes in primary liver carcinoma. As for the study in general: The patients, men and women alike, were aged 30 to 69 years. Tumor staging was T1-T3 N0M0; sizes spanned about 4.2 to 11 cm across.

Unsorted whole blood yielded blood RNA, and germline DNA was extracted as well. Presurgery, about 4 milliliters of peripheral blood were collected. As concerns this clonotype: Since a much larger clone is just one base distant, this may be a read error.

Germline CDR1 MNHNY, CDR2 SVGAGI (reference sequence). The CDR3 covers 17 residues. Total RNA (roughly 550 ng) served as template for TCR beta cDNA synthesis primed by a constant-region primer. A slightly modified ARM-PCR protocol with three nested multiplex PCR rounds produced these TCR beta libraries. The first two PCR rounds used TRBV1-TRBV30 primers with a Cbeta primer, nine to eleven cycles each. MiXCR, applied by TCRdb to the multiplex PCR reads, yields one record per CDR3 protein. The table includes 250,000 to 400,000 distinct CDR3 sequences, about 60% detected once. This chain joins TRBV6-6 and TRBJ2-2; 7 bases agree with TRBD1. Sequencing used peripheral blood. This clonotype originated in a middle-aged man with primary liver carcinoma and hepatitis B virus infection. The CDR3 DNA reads TGTGCCAGCAGTCCAACCCACAGGGGCATGGGTACCGGGGAGCTGTATTTT. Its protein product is CASSPTHRGMGTGELYF.